Each of the 9 T cell receptor beta chains below was sequenced from the same sample in a study of cytomegalovirus exposure and HLA in healthy donors. The PCR used 60 Vbeta and 13 Jbeta primers. Clones were read by immunoSEQ multiplex PCR, and TCRdb kept only the in-frame ones, dropping some. This table has about 150,000 clones, around 90% appearing once. The material sequenced was PBMCs. The receptors originated from a woman aged 40 to 50 in good health and CMV-seronegative.

Only one count was recorded for this clone. The J gene is TRBJ1-2, the V gene TRBV14, with TRBD1 identical over 9 bases. Germline V lookup: CDR1 SGHDN, CDR2 FVKESK. The CDR3 contains 13 residues. V lost 5 bases to trimming and J lost 7 bases; unmatched junction nucleotides: 5. CDR3 nucleotides: TGTGCCAGCAGCGCTCAACAGGGGGCTGGCTACACCTTC. Its translation is CASSAQQGAGYTF.

The chain carries TRBV7-9 and TRBJ2-7, with TRBD2 matching 7 bases. Germline assignment: CDR1 SEHNR and CDR2 FQNEAQ (reference sequence). J was trimmed by 1 base and V by 3 bases; bases with no gene match: 6. CDR3 length: 15 residues. CDR3 residues: CASSLGGGLSYEQYF. The CDR3 coding sequence is TGTGCCAGCAGCTTGGGGGGGGGACTTTCCTACGAGCAGTACTTC.

The CDR3: CASSFQGNTIYF. For the CDR3, the DNA is TGTGCCAGCAGCTTCCAGGGAAACACCATATATTTT. V is TRBV7-8 and J is TRBJ1-3; D is undetermined. V lost 3 bases and J 4 bases, leaving 4 bases between the germline ends. From germline, CDR1 is SGHVS and CDR2 FQNEAQ. The CDR3 contains 12 residues.

The chain uses TRBV19 and TRBJ2-5; no clear D. Germline-derived CDR1 and CDR2 are LNHDA and SQIVND (reference sequence). The V end was cut by 2 bases, the J end by 4 bases, with 2 bases between. The CDR3 extends over 11 amino acids. Written as DNA, the CDR3 is TGTGCCAGTAGTATACGAGAGACCCAGTACTTC. Residues: CASSIRETQYF.

This chain links TRBV5-4 with TRBJ1-2; D is uncertain. Germline CDR1 SGHNT, CDR2 YYREEE (reference sequence). The ends were cut back, 0 bases at V and 4 bases at J, with 13 bases in the middle. This CDR3 spans 15 amino acids. CDR3 coding DNA: TGTGCCAGCAGCTTGGAGAGGGAGGACCTCTATGGCTACACCTTC. It encodes CASSLEREDLYGYTF.

The V call is TRBV27, the J call TRBJ2-7; possibly TRBD2 for D (5 bases). CDR1 and CDR2 from the germline V gene are MNHEY and SMNVEV (reference sequence). V was clipped by 4 bases and J by 1 base, with 14 bases between them. The CDR3 totals 15 residues. The CDR3 DNA reads TGTGCCAGCAGTTCCCAGACTACCAAATCCTACGAGCAGTACTTC. This translates into CASSSQTTKSYEQYF.

This clone has only one observation. The rearrangement links TRBV6-1 to TRBJ2-7; TRBD2 agrees at 9 bases. From germline, CDR1 is MNHNS and CDR2 SASEGT. The CDR3 is 15 amino acids. Trimming removed 4 bases from V and 2 bases from J; junction bases left unmatched: 6. The DNA of the CDR3 is TGTGCCAGCAGTGCCGCGGGAGGGACAGCCTACGAGCAGTACTTC. Translated, it gives CASSAAGGTAYEQYF.

The CDR3 DNA is TGTGCCAGCAGCCGCGGACAGTACAATGAGCAGTTCTTC. Protein product: CASSRGQYNEQFF. This chain uses TRBV11-3 with TRBJ2-1, with D maybe TRBD1 (6 bases). Germline CDR1 and CDR2: SGHNT and YENEEA. Trimming took off 5 bases at V and 4 bases at J, with 9 bases between the two ends. CDR3 length equals 13 residues.

As DNA, the CDR3 is TGTGCCAGCAGTGAGCAGGGGGTCACCGGGGAGCTGTTTTTT. Residues: CASSEQGVTGELFF. V and J are TRBV25-1 and TRBJ2-2, with 7 nucleotides matching TRBD1. Unmatched junction bases numbered 2, after V lost 3 bases and J lost 4 bases. This CDR3 comprises 14 residues. Germline V gene sequence: CDR1 MGHDK, CDR2 SYGVNS.